This is a list of T cell receptor beta chains from one sample in a study of blood T cell repertoires in COVID-19. The method was immunoSEQ multiplex PCR; TCRdb's version includes in-frame clones alone and lacks a portion of them. Counted here are some 130,000 clones, around nine tenths occurring once; the ten biggest clones make up roughly an eighth. Source material: peripheral blood. All receptors derive from a woman in her seventies with COVID-19, enrolled during active disease. Each CDR3 is given with its conserved first and last residue. Fields, in order: J gene, D gene, clone size, V gene, CDR3 protein, CDR3 DNA. The D gene is left open where the match is weak. Clone sizes are given selectively: once, few, many, or a class where the clone is expanded.

TRBJ1-2,TRBD1,few,TRBV6-2/TRBV6-3,CASSPTGDALSGGYTF,TGTGCCAGCAGCCCTACAGGGGACGCATTATCTGGTGGCTACACCTTC
TRBJ2-2,TRBD2,-,TRBV18,CASSPPSGGETGELFF,TGTGCCAGCTCACCCCCCAGCGGGGGGGAAACCGGGGAGCTGTTTTTT
TRBJ2-7,-,-,TRBV27,CASSSPAGKSYEQYF,TGTGCCAGCAGTTCCCCGGCAGGTAAATCCTACGAGCAGTACTTC
TRBJ1-4,TRBD1,few,TRBV28,CASSRSGTGNKKLFF,TGTGCCAGCAGTCGCTCCGGGACAGGGAATAAAAAACTGTTTTTT
TRBJ2-5,TRBD1,-,TRBV4-2,CASSQDQRQGGYQETQYF,TGTGCCAGCAGCCAAGATCAGCGACAGGGGGGATACCAAGAGACCCAGTACTTC
TRBJ2-5,TRBD1,-,TRBV20-1,CSASTGTESQETQYF,TGCAGTGCTAGTACGGGGACAGAGAGCCAAGAGACCCAGTACTTC
TRBJ1-1,-,-,TRBV6-5,CASSYGSGSTEAFF,TGTGCCAGCAGTTACGGGAGTGGCAGCACTGAAGCTTTCTTT
TRBJ1-1,-,-,TRBV19,CASNPRSEGMYTEAFF,TGTGCCAGTAACCCCCGATCGGAGGGGATGTACACTGAAGCTTTCTTT
TRBJ1-6,-,-,TRBV19,CATTRAYNSPLHF,TGTGCCACGACCCGAGCGTATAATTCACCCCTCCACTTT
TRBJ1-2,-,-,TRBV3-1/TRBV3-2,CASSQDGSMGGYTF,TGTGCCAGCAGCCAAGATGGGTCCATGGGCGGCTACACCTTC
TRBJ2-3,TRBD2,-,TRBV5-1,CASSSQTSGDTQYF,TGCGCCAGCAGCTCCCAGACTAGCGGGGATACGCAGTATTTT
TRBJ1-1,-,-,TRBV11-2,CASSTMGGSIEAFF,TGTGCCAGCAGCACTATGGGAGGGTCGATCGAAGCTTTCTTT
TRBJ1-2,TRBD1,-,TRBV7-8,CASSQDRATYGYTF,TGTGCCAGCAGCCAAGACAGGGCCACCTATGGCTACACCTTC
TRBJ2-2,TRBD2,-,TRBV29-1,CSTAATSGGYGELFF,TGCAGCACTGCTGCTACTAGCGGGGGGTACGGGGAGCTGTTTTTT
TRBJ1-6,-,-,TRBV21-1,CASSKGTGGADSPLHF,TGTGCCAGCAGCAAAGGGACAGGGGGCGCAGATTCACCCCTCCACTTT
TRBJ2-7,TRBD1,-,TRBV30,CAWTVLGQGTYEQYF,TGTGCCTGGACGGTTTTAGGACAGGGGACCTACGAGCAGTACTTC
TRBJ1-4,-,once,TRBV28,CAITDRGEKLFF,TGTGCCATCACAGATAGGGGTGAAAAACTGTTTTTT
TRBJ2-1,TRBD1,-,TRBV19,CASSWDRLSSYNEQFF,TGTGCCAGTAGTTGGGACAGGCTCAGCTCCTACAATGAGCAGTTCTTC
TRBJ2-3,TRBD2,-,TRBV6-5,CASRTSAFTGTQYF,TGTGCCAGCCGGACTAGTGCGTTCACGGGTACGCAGTATTTT
TRBJ2-7,TRBD1,-,TRBV6-4,CASSKWDRDRVAYEQYF,TGTGCCAGCAGCAAATGGGACCGGGACAGGGTAGCCTACGAGCAGTACTTC
TRBJ2-7,-,-,TRBV18,CASSPGQRAYEQYF,TGTGCCAGCTCACCGGGGCAGCGGGCCTACGAGCAGTACTTC